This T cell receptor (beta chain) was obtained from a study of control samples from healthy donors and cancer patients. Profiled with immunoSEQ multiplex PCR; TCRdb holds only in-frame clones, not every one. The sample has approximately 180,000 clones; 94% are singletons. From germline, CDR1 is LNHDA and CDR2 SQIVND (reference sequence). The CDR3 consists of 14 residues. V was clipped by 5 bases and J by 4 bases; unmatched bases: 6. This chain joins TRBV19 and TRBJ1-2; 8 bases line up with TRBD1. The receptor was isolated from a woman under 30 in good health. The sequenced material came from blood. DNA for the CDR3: TGTGCCAGTAGTTCGGGACAGGCTACCTATGGCTACACCTTC. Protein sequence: CASSSGQATYGYTF.